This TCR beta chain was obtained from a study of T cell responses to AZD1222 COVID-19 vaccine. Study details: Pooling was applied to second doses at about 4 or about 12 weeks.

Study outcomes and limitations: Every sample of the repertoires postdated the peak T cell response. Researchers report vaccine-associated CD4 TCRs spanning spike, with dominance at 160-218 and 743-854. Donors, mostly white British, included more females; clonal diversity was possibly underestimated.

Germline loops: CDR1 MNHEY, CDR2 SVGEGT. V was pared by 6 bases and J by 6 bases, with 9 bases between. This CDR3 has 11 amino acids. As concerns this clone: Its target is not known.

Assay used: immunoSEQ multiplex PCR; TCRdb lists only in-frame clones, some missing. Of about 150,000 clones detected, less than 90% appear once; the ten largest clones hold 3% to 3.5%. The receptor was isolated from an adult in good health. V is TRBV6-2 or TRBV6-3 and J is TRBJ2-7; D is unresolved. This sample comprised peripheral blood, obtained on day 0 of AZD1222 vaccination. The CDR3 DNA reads TGTGCCAGCAGCCAAGGGATCGAGCAGTACTTC. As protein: CASSQGIEQYF.